Reported below is one TCR beta chain. This clonotype came up many times. Its antigen target is currently unknown. No base-level quality is on record; no much larger clone is a single base apart. The V and J ends are trimmed by 4 bases and 6 bases, leaving 10 bases between them. The CDR3 has 12 amino acids, counting the end cysteine and phenylalanine. Here the CDR3 DNA is all that survives: 36 bases in frame from base 1. Taken from the germline V gene, the CDR1 and CDR2 loops are SQVTM and ANQGSEA. This sample is drawn from a study of regulatory T cells in long-lasting Graves disease (dated by TCRdb to the early 2020s). Study-level background: Newly diagnosed Graves' disease patients had taken antithyroid drugs for less than 3 months. Persistent Graves' disease patients were compared with newly diagnosed Graves' disease patients by peripheral blood TCR sequencing and RNA sequencing. The study was conducted in China and was registered as a clinical trial. TCR sequencing covered some 13 persistent and around 20 newly diagnosed Graves' disease patients, some 35 samples in total. Overall study results and their limits: Preferential use of TRBV28, TRBJ1-2 and TRBJ2-5 was observed in persistent disease, whereas TRBV20-1 and TRBJ2-1 were favored in newly diagnosed disease. The small sample size was acknowledged by the authors as a limitation that may reduce accuracy. Sequencing and analysis were restricted to the TCR beta chain. Lower TCR Shannon entropy and fewer highly expanded clones were observed in persistent Graves' disease patients than in newly diagnosed patients, which suggested clonal expansion. The study examined only peripheral blood because the primary lesion, thyroid tissue, could not be accessed. More public clonotypes were shared among persistent patients (roughly 2,700) than among newly diagnosed patients (over 900).

The sample's time point label, decoded: newly diagnosed GD, antithyroid drugs for less than 3 months. RNA was extracted from PBMCs in TRIzol for both TCR sequencing and RNA sequencing. Graves' disease was diagnosed according to American Thyroid Association guidelines. Patients for the study were recruited at an endocrinology department in Xi'an, China. From each patient, approximately 9.9 milliliters of peripheral blood was collected into an EDTA anticoagulant tube. Ficoll Paque Plus density gradient separation was used to isolate PBMCs, and no further T cell sorting was done. An Agilent 2100 Bioanalyzer and agarose gel were used to assess RNA quality, and a NanoDrop 2000 was used to measure RNA concentration. Receptor amplification or capture employed multiplex PCR. Sequencing was carried out with an Illumina HiSeq 4000. iRepertoire HTBI primers and Arm-PCR amplification of CDR3 regions were used to construct TCR beta libraries. Before sequencing, the PCR products went through gel purification. Per the original workflow: Across samples, roughly 60 TRBV and 13 to 15 TRBJ segments were identified and used for gene usage analysis of CDR3 amino acid clonotypes. COPE and FqMerger were used to merge the filtered high-quality paired reads into contigs. BLAST was used to align contigs to IMGT TRBV, TRBD and TRBJ reference genes, with CDR3 defined following IMGT. Clonotypes above 0.1% frequency were classified as highly expanded clones. Shannon entropy was used to measure repertoire diversity, and the Gini coefficient was used to measure V-J evenness. Public clonotypes were defined as clonotypes shared by more than one individual. TCRdb took the public reads, trimmed them with fastp at Q25, ran MiXCR for clone calling and kept in-frame beta chains. Entries are consolidated by CDR3 protein sequence, retaining the most common genes and DNA. These V and J calls rely on TCRdb rather than the paper's analysis. For this sample there are over 350,000 distinct CDR3 sequences; approximately 15% appear just once. In total, the top ten clones hold about 8.3% of the sample.

The sample also formed part of further work on T cells in Graves' hyperthyroidism and ophthalmopathy. The second study, in turn, reports: A patient counted as having stable Graves' hyperthyroidism if no progression to ophthalmopathy occurred over 18 months of follow-up. Hyperthyroidism patients were newly diagnosed, with disease duration under 2 months, and aged 18 to 65 years. Exclusion was applied to patients with uncontrolled infections, other autoimmune diseases, pregnancy or lactation. Clinical symptoms, serum thyroxine and TRAb, thyroid ultrasound, and orbital computed tomography formed the basis for the diagnoses. The TCR CDR3 was subjected to a first round of RT-PCR using the HTBI primer set and the Qiagen OneStep RT-PCR kit. Most expanded thyroid clonotypes (frequency above 0.001) were also detected in blood, a finding suggesting that blood repertoires may reflect thyroid immune responses. A model built on a 13 V-J signature distinguished ophthalmopathy from stable hyperthyroidism, reaching roughly 88% sensitivity and under 84% specificity in cross-validation and 80%/75% in testing. In validation, the model predicted progression to ophthalmopathy a median of roughly six months before onset, with 70% to 71% sensitivity and around 76% specificity. To identify TCR V-J signatures that set the groups apart, the researchers used a discovery cohort of about a hundred patients, made up of under 50 with Graves' ophthalmopathy and about 60 with stable Graves' hyperthyroidism. Whether ophthalmopathy could be predicted prospectively was tested in an independent validation cohort made up of approximately 19 hyperthyroidism patients plus 17 patients who later progressed to ophthalmopathy. For training and testing, the 100 or so patients in the discovery cohort were randomly divided in a 7:3 ratio. The study also compared thyroid tissue and blood T-cell repertoires from several Graves' hyperthyroidism patients. After sampling, hyperthyroidism patients received methimazole starting at 30 mg daily, and ophthalmopathy patients received high-dose intravenous methylprednisolone. A second multiplex PCR round built the libraries, followed by size selection and purification. Libraries were sequenced paired-end with 100 bp reads on an Illumina HiSeq2000. SOAPnuke was used to process the raw data, throwing out any read that contained adapters or uncalled bases, had a mean Phred below 15, or lacked an exact constant-primer or identifier match. High-quality paired reads were merged using COPE v1.2.5, and each unique nucleotide sequence was defined as a clonotype. MiTCR v1.1 was used to align clonotypes to the IMGT TRBV, TRBD and TRBJ reference segments. Only V-J combinations with frequency above 0.0001, covering approximately 99% of repertoires, were analysed. The TCS score was defined as the ratio of F50 (clonal expansion) to E x V (chaos), calculated using BLOSUM62-based TCRdist between CDR3 peptides within each V-J. Welch's t-statistics and random forest reduced roughly 500 V-J features to 13, which were used in a naive Bayes classifier (R e1071). Sample size was not statistically predetermined, and investigators were not blinded to group allocation. The paper reports TCR Vbeta CDR3 sequencing of some 140 peripheral blood samples: over 40 ophthalmopathy, around 80 hyperthyroidism and around 17 progressor patients.

The clonotype was recovered from a woman in her thirties or forties with Graves disease. Donor details come from another sample of the same person, matched by shared clones. The sequence links TRBV29-1 to TRBJ2-1; the D gene is perhaps TRBD1 or TRBD2, as each covers 5 bases. The sequenced sample was peripheral blood mononuclear cells (PBMCs), obtained at new diagnosis, from a patient treated with antithyroid drugs. The DNA is as follows: TGCAGCGTTGTGTGGGACGGCAATGAGCAGTTCTTC. The encoded protein is CSVVWDGNEQFF.